By share, the clone carrying this TCR beta chain ranks as medium-sized. This entry belongs to a study of metastatic and nonmetastatic thyroid tumors. TCRdb re-called the PCR reads via MiXCR. The data contain about 5,000 clones, around 27% of them seen just once; the ten biggest clones take up around 13%. Thyroid surgery was performed in patients who had received no treatment beforehand. Germline V gives CDR1 GTSNPN, CDR2 SVGIG (reference sequence). The V and J ends lost 0 bases and 1 base, in that order; junction bases with no gene match: 3. The CDR3 is 16 residues long. The source of this sequence is a female donor with papillary thyroid cancer or a benign thyroid nodule (not recorded which). Some clones in this sample may be carry-over from other donors' samples. The chain joins TRBV30 to TRBJ1-5; TRBD1 agrees at 10 bases. Sequenced material: adjacent normal tissue. The CDR3: CAWSVGTGDSNQPQHF. CDR3 coding DNA: TGTGCCTGGAGTGTCGGGACAGGGGACAGCAATCAGCCCCAGCATTTT.